The 2 T cell receptor beta chains given below trace back to one sample, sequenced in a study of CD8 T cells in ankylosing spondylitis. TCRdb reanalysed the 5' RACE reads using MiXCR and keeps one entry per CDR3 protein. The table records 200,000 to 250,000 distinct CDR3 sequences, roughly 18% of them present only once. General study findings and limits: Apparently characteristic of ankylosing spondylitis blood was a TCR beta motif (roughly 8 highly homologous variants).

For these TCRs, the target antigens are not known. The sample taken for sequencing was blood, either unsorted or a sorted T cell fraction (not recorded which). The source is a male donor with ankylosing spondylitis.

The chain has TRBV19 and TRBJ2-1, with 10 bases lining up with TRBD1. Germline values: CDR1 LNHDA, CDR2 SQIVND (reference sequence). The CDR3 has 15 amino acids. J lost 10 bases, V lost 3 bases, and 9 bases had no gene match. The CDR3 reads CASSMEDRGNREQFF. The CDR3 coding sequence is TGTGCCAGTAGTATGGAGGACAGGGGGAATAGGGAGCAGTTCTTC.

In DNA form, the CDR3 reads TGTGCCACCAGCAGAGATATAACGCCGACCTACGAGCAGTACTTC. It specifies CATSRDITPTYEQYF. The rearrangement joins TRBV15 to TRBJ2-7; D not resolved. The CDR3 has 15 residues. Germline CDR1 and CDR2: LNHNV and YYDKDF (reference sequence). V lost 0 bases and J 2 bases, leaving 11 bases between the germline ends.